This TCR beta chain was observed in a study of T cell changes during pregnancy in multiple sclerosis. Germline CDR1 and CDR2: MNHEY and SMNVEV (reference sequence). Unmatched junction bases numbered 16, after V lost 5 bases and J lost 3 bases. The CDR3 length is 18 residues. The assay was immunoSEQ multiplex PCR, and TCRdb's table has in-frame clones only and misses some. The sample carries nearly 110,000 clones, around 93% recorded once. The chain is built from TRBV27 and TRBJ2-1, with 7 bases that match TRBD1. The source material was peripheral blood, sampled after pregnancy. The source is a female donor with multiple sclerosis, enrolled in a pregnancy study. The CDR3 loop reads CASSLIRGWDSGYNEQFF. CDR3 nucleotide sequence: TGTGCCAGCAGTCTGATAAGAGGATGGGACAGCGGCTACAATGAGCAGTTCTTC.